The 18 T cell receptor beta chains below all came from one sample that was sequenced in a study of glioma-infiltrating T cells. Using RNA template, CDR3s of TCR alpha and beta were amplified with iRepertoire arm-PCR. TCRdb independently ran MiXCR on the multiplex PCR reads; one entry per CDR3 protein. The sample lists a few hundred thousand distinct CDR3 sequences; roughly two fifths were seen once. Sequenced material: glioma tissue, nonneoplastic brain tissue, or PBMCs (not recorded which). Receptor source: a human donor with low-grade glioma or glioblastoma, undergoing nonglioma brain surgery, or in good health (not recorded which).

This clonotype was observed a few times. The CDR3 DNA sequence: TGTGCCAGCAGTAGAACTATACAGGGAGATTATGGCTACACCTTC. This gives the protein CASSRTIQGDYGYTF. V gene TRBV7-8 combines with J gene TRBJ1-2; possible D gene TRBD1, 6 bases. Trimming shortened V by 6 bases and J by 5 bases, and 19 bases separated the two germline ends. CDR1 is SGHVS, CDR2 FQNEAQ, per germline. CDR3 length equals 15 residues.

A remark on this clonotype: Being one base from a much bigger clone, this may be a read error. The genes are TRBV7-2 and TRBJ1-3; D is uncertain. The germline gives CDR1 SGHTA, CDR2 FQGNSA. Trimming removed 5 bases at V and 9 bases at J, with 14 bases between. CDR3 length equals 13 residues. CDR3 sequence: CASSLGFRSTIYF. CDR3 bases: TGTGCCAGCAGCCTAGGGTTCAGAAGCACCATATATTTT.

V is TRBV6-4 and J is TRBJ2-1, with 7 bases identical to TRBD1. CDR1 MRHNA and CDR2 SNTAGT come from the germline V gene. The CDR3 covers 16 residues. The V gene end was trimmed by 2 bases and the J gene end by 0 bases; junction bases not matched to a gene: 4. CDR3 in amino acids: CASSDPAGGSYNEQFF. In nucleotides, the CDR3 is TGTGCCAGCAGTGACCCCGCAGGGGGCTCCTACAATGAGCAGTTCTTC.

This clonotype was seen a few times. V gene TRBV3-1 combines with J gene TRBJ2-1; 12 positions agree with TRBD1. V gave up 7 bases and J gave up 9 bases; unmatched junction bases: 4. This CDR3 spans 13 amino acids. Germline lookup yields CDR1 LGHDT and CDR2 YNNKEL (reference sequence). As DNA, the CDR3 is TGTGCCAGCACCGGGACAGGGGGCCCTGAGCAGTTCTTC. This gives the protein CASTGTGGPEQFF.

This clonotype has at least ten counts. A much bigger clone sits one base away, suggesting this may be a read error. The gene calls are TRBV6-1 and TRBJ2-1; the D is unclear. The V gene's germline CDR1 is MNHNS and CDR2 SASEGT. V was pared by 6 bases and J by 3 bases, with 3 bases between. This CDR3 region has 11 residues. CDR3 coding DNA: TGTGCCAGCAGGTTCTACAATGAGCAGTTCTTC. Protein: CASRFYNEQFF.

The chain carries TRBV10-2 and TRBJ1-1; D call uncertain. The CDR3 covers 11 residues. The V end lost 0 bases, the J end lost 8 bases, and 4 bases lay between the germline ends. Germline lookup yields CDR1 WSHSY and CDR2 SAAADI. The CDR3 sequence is CASSESWEAFF. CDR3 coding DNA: TGCGCCAGCAGTGAGTCGTGGGAAGCTTTCTTT.

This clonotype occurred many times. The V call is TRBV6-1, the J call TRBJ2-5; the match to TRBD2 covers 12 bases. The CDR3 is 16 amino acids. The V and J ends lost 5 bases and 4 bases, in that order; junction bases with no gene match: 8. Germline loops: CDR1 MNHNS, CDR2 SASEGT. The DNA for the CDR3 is TGTGCCAGCAGTCTTCCGACTAGCGGGAGTGTAGAGACCCAGTACTTC. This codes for CASSLPTSGSVETQYF.

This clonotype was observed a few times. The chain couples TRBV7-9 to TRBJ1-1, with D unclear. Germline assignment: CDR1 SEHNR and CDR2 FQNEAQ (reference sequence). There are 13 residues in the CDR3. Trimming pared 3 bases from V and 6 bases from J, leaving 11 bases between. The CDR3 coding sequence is TGTGCCAGCAGCTTTTCCACTGGGCCTGAAGCTTTCTTT. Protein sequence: CASSFSTGPEAFF.

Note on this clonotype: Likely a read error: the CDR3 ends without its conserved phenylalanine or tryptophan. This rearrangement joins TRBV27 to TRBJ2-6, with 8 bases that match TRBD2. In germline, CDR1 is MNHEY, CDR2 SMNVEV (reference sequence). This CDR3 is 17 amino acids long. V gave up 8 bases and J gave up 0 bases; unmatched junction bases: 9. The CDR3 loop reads CASSRGGTHSGANVLTL. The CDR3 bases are TGTGCCAGCTCCCGGGGGGGGACCCACTCTGGGGCCAACGTCCTGACTCTC.

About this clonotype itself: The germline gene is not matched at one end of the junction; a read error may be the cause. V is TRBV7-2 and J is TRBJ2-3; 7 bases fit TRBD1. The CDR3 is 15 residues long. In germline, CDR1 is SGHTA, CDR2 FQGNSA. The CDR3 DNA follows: TGTGCCAGCAGCTCGACAGGGTGGAGCACAGATATGCAGTATTTT. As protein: CASSSTGWSTDMQYF.

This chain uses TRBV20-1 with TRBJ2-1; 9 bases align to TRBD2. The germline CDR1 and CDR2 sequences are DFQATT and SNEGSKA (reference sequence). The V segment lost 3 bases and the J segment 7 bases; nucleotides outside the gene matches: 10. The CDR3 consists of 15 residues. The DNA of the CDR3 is TGCAGTGCTAGGGGGAGAGCGGGAGGTTTGAATGAGCAGTTCTTC. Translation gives CSARGRAGGLNEQFF.

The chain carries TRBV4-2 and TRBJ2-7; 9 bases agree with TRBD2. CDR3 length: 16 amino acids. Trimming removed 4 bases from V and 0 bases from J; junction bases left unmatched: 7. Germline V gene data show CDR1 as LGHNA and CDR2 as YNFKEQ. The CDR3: CASSRETSGFSYEQYF. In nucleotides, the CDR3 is TGTGCCAGCAGCCGGGAGACTAGCGGATTCTCCTACGAGCAGTACTTC.

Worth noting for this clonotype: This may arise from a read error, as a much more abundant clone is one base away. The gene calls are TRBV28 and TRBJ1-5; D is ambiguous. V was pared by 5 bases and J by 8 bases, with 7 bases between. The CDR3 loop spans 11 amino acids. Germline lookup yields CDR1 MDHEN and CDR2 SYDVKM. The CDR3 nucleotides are TGTGCCAGCAGTACAAATAAGCCCCAGCATTTT. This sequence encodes CASSTNKPQHF.

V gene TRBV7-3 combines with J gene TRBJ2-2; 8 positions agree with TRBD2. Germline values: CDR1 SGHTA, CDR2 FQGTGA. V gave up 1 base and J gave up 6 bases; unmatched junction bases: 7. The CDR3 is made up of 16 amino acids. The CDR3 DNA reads TGTGCCAGCAGCTTAAACGCCGGGAGGGAGCCCGGGGAGCTGTTTTTT. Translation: CASSLNAGREPGELFF.

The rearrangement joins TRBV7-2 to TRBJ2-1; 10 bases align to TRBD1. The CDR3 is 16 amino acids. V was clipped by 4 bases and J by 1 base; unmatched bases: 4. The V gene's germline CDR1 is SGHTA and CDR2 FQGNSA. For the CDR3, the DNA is TGTGCCAGCAGCTCCAGACAGGGGGCTTCCTACAATGAGCAGTTCTTC. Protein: CASSSRQGASYNEQFF. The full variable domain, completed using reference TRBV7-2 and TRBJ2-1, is GAGVSQSPSNKVTEKGKDVELRCDPISGHTALYWYRQSLGQGLEFLIYFQGNSAPDKSGLPSDRFSAERTGGSVSTLTIQRTQQEDSAVYLCASSSRQGASYNEQFFGPGTRLTVL.

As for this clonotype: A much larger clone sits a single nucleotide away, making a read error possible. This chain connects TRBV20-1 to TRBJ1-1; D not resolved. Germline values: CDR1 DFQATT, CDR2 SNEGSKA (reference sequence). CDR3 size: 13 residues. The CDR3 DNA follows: TGCAGTGCCCCCACGAGAGGGTATTTAGAAGCTCTCTTT. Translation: CSAPTRGYLEALF.

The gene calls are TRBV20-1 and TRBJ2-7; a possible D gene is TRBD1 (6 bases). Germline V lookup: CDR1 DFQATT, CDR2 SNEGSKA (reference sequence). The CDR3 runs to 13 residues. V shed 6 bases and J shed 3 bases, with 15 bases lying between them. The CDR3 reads CSAGATGYYEQYF. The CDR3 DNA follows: TGCAGTGCAGGTGCGACAGGATACTACGAGCAGTACTTC.

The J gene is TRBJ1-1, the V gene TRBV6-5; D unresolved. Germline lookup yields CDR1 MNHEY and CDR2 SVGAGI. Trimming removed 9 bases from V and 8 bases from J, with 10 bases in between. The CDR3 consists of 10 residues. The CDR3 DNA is TGTGCCAGAGGGCGGACGGAAGCTTTCTTT. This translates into CARGRTEAFF.